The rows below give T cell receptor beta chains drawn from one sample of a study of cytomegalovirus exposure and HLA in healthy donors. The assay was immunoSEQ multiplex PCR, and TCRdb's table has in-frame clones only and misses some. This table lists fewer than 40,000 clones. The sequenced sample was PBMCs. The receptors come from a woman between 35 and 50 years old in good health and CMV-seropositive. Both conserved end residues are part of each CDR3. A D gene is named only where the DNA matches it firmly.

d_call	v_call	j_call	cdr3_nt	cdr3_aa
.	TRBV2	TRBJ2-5	TGTGCCAGCAGTGAAGCGCTGGGGGCCCCAGAGACCCAGTACTTC	CASSEALGAPETQYF
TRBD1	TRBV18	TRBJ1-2	TGTGCCAACAGGGCCGGGACAGGGAGGAATGAAGGCTACACCTTC	CANRAGTGRNEGYTF
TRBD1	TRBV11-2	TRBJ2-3	TGTGCCAGCAGACTAACAGGGGCTAGCACAGATACGCAGTATTTT	CASRLTGASTDTQYF
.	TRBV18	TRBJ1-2	TGTGCCAGCTCACCAGGGGGGAACTATGGCTACACCTTC	CASSPGGNYGYTF
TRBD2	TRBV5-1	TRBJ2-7	TGCGCCAGCAGCCCTGGGGGAGGGTCTTACTACGAGCAGTACTTC	CASSPGGGSYYEQYF
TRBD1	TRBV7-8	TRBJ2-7	TGTGCCAGCAGCTTACTCGGACAGGGCGGCGAGCAGTACTTC	CASSLLGQGGEQYF
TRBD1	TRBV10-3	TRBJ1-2	TGTGCCACCGGAACGGACAGGGACTATGGCTACACCTTC	CATGTDRDYGYTF
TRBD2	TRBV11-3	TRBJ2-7	TGTGCCAGCAGCTTAGGCGGTAGCGGGAGCTACGAGCAGTACTTC	CASSLGGSGSYEQYF
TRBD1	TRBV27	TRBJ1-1	TGTGCCAGCAGTAGGGACAGGGCGAACACTGAAGCTTTCTTT	CASSRDRANTEAFF
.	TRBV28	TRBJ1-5	TGTGCCAGCAGCCTTCCAGGGCAGCCCCAGCATTTT	CASSLPGQPQHF
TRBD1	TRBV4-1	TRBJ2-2	TGCGCCAGCAGCCTGCGACAGGGAAACACCGGGGAGCTGTTTTTT	CASSLRQGNTGELFF
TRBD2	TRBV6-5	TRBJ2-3	TGTGCCAGCAGTCAGATACTAGCGGCGAAAGATACGCAGTATTTT	CASSQILAAKDTQYF
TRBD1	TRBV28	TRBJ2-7	TGTGCCAGCAGTCGGGACAGGCGACTTAGCGCCTACGAGCAGTACTTC	CASSRDRRLSAYEQYF
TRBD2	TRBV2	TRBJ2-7	TGTGCCAGCAGTCTAGCGGGAGTCTACGAGCAGTACTTC	CASSLAGVYEQYF
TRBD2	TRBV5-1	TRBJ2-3	TGCGCCAGCAGCATCCTTAGCGGGGGTAGCACAGATACGCAGTATTTT	CASSILSGGSTDTQYF
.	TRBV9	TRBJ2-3	TGTGCCAGCAGCGTTGGGGGGGGGCCAGATACGCAGTATTTT	CASSVGGGPDTQYF
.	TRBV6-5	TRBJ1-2	TGTGCCAGCACTGGGGGGTGGGGCTACACCTTC	CASTGGWGYTF
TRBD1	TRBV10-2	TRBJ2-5	TGCGCCAGCAGTTGGGACAGGGGAAGTCTTGAGACCCAGTACTTC	CASSWDRGSLETQYF
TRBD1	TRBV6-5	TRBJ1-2	TGTGCCAGCATGTCCGGGACAGGGGGGGTCGGCTACACCTTC	CASMSGTGGVGYTF
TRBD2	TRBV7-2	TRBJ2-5	TGTGCCAGCAGCCCGGGACTAGCGGGAGCGGGGGAGACCCAGTACTTC	CASSPGLAGAGETQYF
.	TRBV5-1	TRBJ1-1	TGCGCCAGCAGCTTGGCCACGGGTAACACTGAAGCTTTCTTT	CASSLATGNTEAFF
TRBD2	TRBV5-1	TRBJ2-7	TGCGCCAGCAGCTTGGTAGCGGGATCTAACGAGCAGTACTTC	CASSLVAGSNEQYF
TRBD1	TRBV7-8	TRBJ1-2	TGTGCCAGCAGCCCGATAACCGGGACAGTCGGTGGCTACACCTTC	CASSPITGTVGGYTF
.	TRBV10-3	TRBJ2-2	TGTGCCACGCCCCGGGGGGCTGGAGACACCGGGGAGCTGTTTTTT	CATPRGAGDTGELFF
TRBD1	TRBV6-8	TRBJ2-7	TGTGCCAGCCGATTTCCGGGACAGGACTACGAGCAGTACTTC	CASRFPGQDYEQYF
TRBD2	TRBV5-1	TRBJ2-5	TGCGCCAGCAGGCCCCGGGGAGGGCAAGAGACCCAGTACTTC	CASRPRGGQETQYF
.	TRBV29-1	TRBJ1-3	TGCAGCGTTCTGGACAGATACTCTGGAAACACCATATATTTT	CSVLDRYSGNTIYF
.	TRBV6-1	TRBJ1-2	TGTGCCAGCAGTGAAGACAGGCGTGGCTACACCTTC	CASSEDRRGYTF
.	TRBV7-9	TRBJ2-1	TGTGCCAGCAGCTTAGATCAGGGGAGCATGGATGAGCAGTTCTTC	CASSLDQGSMDEQFF
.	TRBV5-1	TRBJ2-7	TGCGCCAGCAGCTTGTTAGGCGGGACCTACGAGCAGTACTTC	CASSLLGGTYEQYF
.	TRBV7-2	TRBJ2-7	TGTGCCAGCAGCTTAGTCCGAGGGTACGAGCAGTACTTC	CASSLVRGYEQYF
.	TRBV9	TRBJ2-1	TGTGCCAGCAGCGTAAGGTCCACAGGGCCGAGCTCCTACAATGAGCAGTTCTTC	CASSVRSTGPSSYNEQFF
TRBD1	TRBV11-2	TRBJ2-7	TGTGCCAGCAGCTTAACGACGGGACAGATCGCCTACGAGCAGTACTTC	CASSLTTGQIAYEQYF
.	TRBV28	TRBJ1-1	TGTGCCAGCAAGGAGTCCTCTCGGACTGAAGCTTTCTTT	CASKESSRTEAFF
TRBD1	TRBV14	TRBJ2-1	TGTGCCAGCAGCCTCTGGACAGGGTCGGGATACAATGAGCAGTTCTTC	CASSLWTGSGYNEQFF
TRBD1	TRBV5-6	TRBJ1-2	TGTGCCAGCAGCTTGGATTTGGGACAGAACTATGGCTACACCTTC	CASSLDLGQNYGYTF
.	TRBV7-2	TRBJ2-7	TGTGCCAGCAGCCTTACTGGGGGCTACGAGCAGTACTTC	CASSLTGGYEQYF
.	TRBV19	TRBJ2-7	TGTGCCAGTAGTATAGCAGCGGGACACTACGAGCAGTACTTC	CASSIAAGHYEQYF
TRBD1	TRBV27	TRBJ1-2	TGTGCCAGCAGTTTATCCCGAACCGGGACAGGGGGCGCCTATGGCTACACCTTC	CASSLSRTGTGGAYGYTF
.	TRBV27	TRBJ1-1	TGTGCCAGCAGTTTAGTCAGAACGAACACTGAAGCTTTCTTT	CASSLVRTNTEAFF
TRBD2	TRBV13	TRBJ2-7	TGTGCCAGCACCCCGAGCGGGAGACAGTACGAGCAGTACTTC	CASTPSGRQYEQYF
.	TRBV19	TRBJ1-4	TGTGCCAGTAGTCCGGATCGCGGACATCCGAATGAAAAACTGTTTTTT	CASSPDRGHPNEKLFF